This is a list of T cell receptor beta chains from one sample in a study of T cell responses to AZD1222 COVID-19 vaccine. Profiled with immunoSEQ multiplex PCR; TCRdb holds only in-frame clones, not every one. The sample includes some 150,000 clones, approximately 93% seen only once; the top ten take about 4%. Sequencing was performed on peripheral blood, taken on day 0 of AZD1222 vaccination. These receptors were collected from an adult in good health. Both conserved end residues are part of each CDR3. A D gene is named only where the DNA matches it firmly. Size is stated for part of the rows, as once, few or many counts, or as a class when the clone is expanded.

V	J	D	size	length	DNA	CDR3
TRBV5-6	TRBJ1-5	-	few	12	TGTGCCAGCAGCTTCGATCGCCAGCCCCAGCATTTT	CASSFDRQPQHF
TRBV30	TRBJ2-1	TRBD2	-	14	TGTGCCTGGAACCCAGCGGGGATACACAATGAGCAGTTCTTC	CAWNPAGIHNEQFF
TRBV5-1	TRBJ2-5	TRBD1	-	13	TGCGCCAGCAGCTTGGCAGGGGGAGAGACCCAGTACTTC	CASSLAGGETQYF
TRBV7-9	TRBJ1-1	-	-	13	TGTGCCAGCAGCCCCCGGGTGGACACTGAAGCTTTCTTT	CASSPRVDTEAFF
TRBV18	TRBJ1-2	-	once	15	TGTGCCAGCTCAAAGGACAGCCCACCTGGGGATGGCTACACCTTC	CASSKDSPPGDGYTF
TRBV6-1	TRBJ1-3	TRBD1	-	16	TGTGCCAGCAGTGAAGCTTTACAGGGGTCTGGAAACACCATATATTTT	CASSEALQGSGNTIYF
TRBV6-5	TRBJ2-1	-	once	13	TGTGCCAGCACTTCTTGGACGATAAATGAGCAGTTCTTC	CASTSWTINEQFF
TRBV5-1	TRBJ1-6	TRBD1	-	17	TGCGCCAGCAGCTTGGGTGGTCAGGGACAGTATAATTCACCCCTCCACTTT	CASSLGGQGQYNSPLHF
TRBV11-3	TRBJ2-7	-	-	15	TGTGCCAGCAGCCGGGGGGCGGAGAGCTCCTACGAGCAGTACTTC	CASSRGAESSYEQYF
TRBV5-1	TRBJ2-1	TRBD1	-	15	TGCGCCAGCAGCTGGGGACAGGGGGCTGGTAATGAGCAGTTCTTC	CASSWGQGAGNEQFF
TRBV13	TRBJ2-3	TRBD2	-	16	TGTGCCAGCAGCACTTTAGCGGGGGGGTCCACAGATACGCAGTATTTT	CASSTLAGGSTDTQYF
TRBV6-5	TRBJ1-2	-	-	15	TGTGCCAGCAGCCAGCGGGGCGGCAGCTACTATGGCTACACCTTC	CASSQRGGSYYGYTF
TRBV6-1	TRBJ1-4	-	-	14	TGTGCCAGCAGTGAACCAGGGTACGCGGAAAAACTGTTTTTT	CASSEPGYAEKLFF
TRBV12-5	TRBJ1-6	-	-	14	TGTGCTAGTGGTTTAGAGCTGCCCAATTCACCCCTCCACTTT	CASGLELPNSPLHF
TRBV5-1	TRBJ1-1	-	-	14	TGCGCCAGCAGCTTGGAGGGCCCGGTATCTGAAGCTTTCTTT	CASSLEGPVSEAFF
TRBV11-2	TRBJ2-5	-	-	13	TGTGCCAGCAGCTTAGACCGGCTCGGTCACCAGTACTTC	CASSLDRLGHQYF
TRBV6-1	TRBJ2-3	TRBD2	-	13	TGTGCCAGCATTGAAGCGGGGCCTAGTACGCAGTATTTT	CASIEAGPSTQYF
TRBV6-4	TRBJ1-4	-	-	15	TGTGCCAGCAGTGTGGGAACAGCCAAGGGGGAAAAACTGTTTTTT	CASSVGTAKGEKLFF
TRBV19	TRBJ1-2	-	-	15	TGTGCCAGTAGTATGGTTGCAACTACTAACTATGGCTACACCTTC	CASSMVATTNYGYTF
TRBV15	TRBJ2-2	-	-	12	TGTGCCACCAGCAGATCCACCGGGGAGCTGTTTTTT	CATSRSTGELFF
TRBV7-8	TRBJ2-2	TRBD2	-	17	TGTGCCAGCAGCTTACTACTAGCGGCTGCGAACACCGGGGAGCTGTTTTTT	CASSLLLAAANTGELFF
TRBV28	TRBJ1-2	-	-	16	TGTGCCAGCAGTTCCCCACAGGGTAGGGAAGGCTATGGCTACACCTTC	CASSSPQGREGYGYTF
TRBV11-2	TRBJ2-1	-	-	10	TGTGCCAGCAGCCGGCATGAGCAGTTCTTC	CASSRHEQFF
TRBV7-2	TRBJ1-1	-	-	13	TGTGCTAGTAAGGTAGGGATGAACACTGAAGCTTTCTTT	CASKVGMNTEAFF
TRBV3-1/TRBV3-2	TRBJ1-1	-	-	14	TGTGCCAGCAGCCCAATCCTCGGCCCAGGACAAGCTTTCTTT	CASSPILGPGQAFF
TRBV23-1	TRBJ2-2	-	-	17	TGCGCCAGCAGTCTCATCTGGGGGACGGTGACCACCGGGGAGCTGTTTTTT	CASSLIWGTVTTGELFF
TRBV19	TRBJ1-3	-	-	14	TGTGCCAGTCGACCGGGGCTCTCTGGAAACACCATATATTTT	CASRPGLSGNTIYF
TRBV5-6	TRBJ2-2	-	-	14	TGTGCCAGCAGCTTGACCCCAGGGACCGGGGAGCTGTTTTTT	CASSLTPGTGELFF
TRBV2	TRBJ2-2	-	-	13	TGTGCCAGCCGCAGGGAAAGCACCGGGGAGCTGTTTTTT	CASRRESTGELFF
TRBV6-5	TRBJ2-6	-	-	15	TGTGCCAGCAGTCGACCCGCCACTGGGGCCAACGTCCTGACTTTC	CASSRPATGANVLTF
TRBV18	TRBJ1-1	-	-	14	TGTGCCAGCTCAACCACCGGGGCCAACACTGAAGCTTTCTTT	CASSTTGANTEAFF
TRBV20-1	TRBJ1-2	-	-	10	TGCAGTGCTCTTGAGGGTGGCTACACCTTC	CSALEGGYTF
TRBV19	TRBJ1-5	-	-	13	TGTGCCAGTAGTATACCCCCCAATCAGCCCCAGCATTTT	CASSIPPNQPQHF
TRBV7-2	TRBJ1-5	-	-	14	TGTGCCAGCAGCCAAGGCAGGGGCTGGCAGCCCCAGCATTTT	CASSQGRGWQPQHF
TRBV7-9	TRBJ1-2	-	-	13	TGTGCCAGCAGTCTCGGGGGGAAGGGTGGCTACACCTTC	CASSLGGKGGYTF
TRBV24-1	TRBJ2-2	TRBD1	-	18	TGTGCCACCACCCCCTTTCGTCCGGGACAGGGGAACACCGGGGAGCTGTTTTTT	CATTPFRPGQGNTGELFF
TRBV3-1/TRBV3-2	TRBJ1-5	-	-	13	TGTGCCAGCAGCCAAGGTTGGGATCAGCCCCAGCATTTT	CASSQGWDQPQHF
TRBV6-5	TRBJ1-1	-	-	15	TGTGCCAGCAGTTATTCCCTGGGGGCGATTACTGAAGCTTTCTTT	CASSYSLGAITEAFF